This TCR beta chain was found in a study of T cell repertoires in cytomegalovirus infection. Whole-study results and caveats: In two of eight donors, the top clonotype was HLA-C-restricted CMV-specific.

Germline V gene data show CDR1 as SEHNR and CDR2 as FQNEAQ (reference sequence). This CDR3 region has 13 residues. The ends lost 4 bases at V and 9 bases at J; junction bases unmatched: 6. MiXCR, run by TCRdb on the reads, gives a single entry per CDR3 protein. The sample has 100,000 to 150,000 distinct CDR3 sequences, over 25% seen once. A note on this clonotype: What it binds is not known.

This receptor was identified in a human donor in good health (CMV status not recorded). Some clones in this sample may be carry-over from other donors' samples. Here the sequenced sample was CD8+ T cells from cultured PBMCs, taken from culture after CMV antigen stimulation. The genes are TRBV7-9 and TRBJ2-1; 7 nucleotides agree with TRBD2. CDR3 residues: CASSSPGGREQFF. The CDR3 DNA sequence: TGTGCCAGCAGCTCTCCGGGGGGTCGTGAGCAGTTCTTC.